Reported below is one T cell receptor beta chain. Its specificity is unknown. A read error may be the cause here, since a much bigger clone is one base away. The CDR3 contains 11 residues. Trimming left V 0 bases short and J 6 bases short, with 6 bases between. CDR1 is GTSNPN and CDR2 is SVGIG in the germline V gene (reference sequence). The source of the sample is a study of T cells in Graves' hyperthyroidism and ophthalmopathy. The wider study: Initial diagnosis, before any treatment, was when peripheral blood was collected. Study-wide points: Blood samples included most of the expanded thyroid clonotypes exceeding 0.001.

At least 3 on the Clinical Activity Score was recorded for ophthalmopathy patients, who also had NOSPECS grade at least 4 and duration under 3 months. The source of the PBMCs was less than 12 ml of fresh peripheral blood. Amplified TCR beta CDR3 regions derived from RNA transcripts. RT-PCR in the first round (using the HTBI primer set) targeted the TCR CDR3. TCRdb fed the multiplex PCR reads into MiXCR, producing one record per CDR3 protein. The data show roughly 520,000 distinct CDR3 sequences, around 22% seen once. The chain joins TRBV30 to TRBJ2-7, with D possibly matching TRBD1 (6 bases). Sequenced input: blood. The clonotype was recovered from a woman in her 30s with Graves' ophthalmopathy. CDR3 nucleotides: TGTGCCTGGAGTGTAGGGGGCGAGCAGTACTTC. It is translated as CAWSVGGEQYF. Variable domain in full (rest from reference TRBV30 and TRBJ2-7): SQTIHQWPATLVQPVGSPLSLECTVEGTSNPNLYWYRQAAGRGLQLLFYSVGIGQISSEVPQNLSASRPQDRQFILSSKKLLLSDSGFYLCAWSVGGEQYFGPGTRLTVT.